These T cell receptor beta chains were read from a single sample in a study of CD8 T cells in ankylosing spondylitis. One entry per CDR3 protein, called by TCRdb with MiXCR from the 5' RACE reads. The data hold approximately 350,000 distinct CDR3 sequences, with about 15% observed a single time. The sequencing sample was made of blood, either unsorted or a sorted T cell fraction (not recorded which). The receptors were gathered from a male donor with ankylosing spondylitis or in good health (not recorded which). CDR3s include the opening cysteine and the closing phenylalanine or tryptophan. The order of the fields is D gene, J gene, V gene, clone size, CDR3 DNA, CDR3 protein. The D gene is left open where the match is weak. The size field is filled for only some rows; it gives once, few, many or a size class.

d_gene: TRBD2
j_gene: TRBJ2-1
v_gene: TRBV12-3/TRBV12-4
abundance: many
CDR3nt: TGTGCCAGCAGTTTACAAGCGGGGGGGCCCCATGAGCAGTTCTTC
CDR3aa: CASSLQAGGPHEQFF

d_gene: NA
j_gene: TRBJ1-1
v_gene: TRBV7-9
abundance: NA
CDR3nt: TGTGCCAGCAGCCCCGACGGCAGGAACACTGAAGCTTTCTTT
CDR3aa: CASSPDGRNTEAFF

d_gene: NA
j_gene: TRBJ2-3
v_gene: TRBV5-1
abundance: few
CDR3nt: TGCGCCAGCAGCTCCGTGGGAGTGGTAGATACGCAGTATTTT
CDR3aa: CASSSVGVVDTQYF

d_gene: NA
j_gene: TRBJ1-1
v_gene: TRBV7-8
abundance: few
CDR3nt: TGTGCCAGCAGCCTGACTCATAAGAACACTGAAGCTTTCTTT
CDR3aa: CASSLTHKNTEAFF

d_gene: TRBD2
j_gene: TRBJ2-3
v_gene: TRBV20-1
abundance: few
CDR3nt: TGCAGTGCTAGAGTGGGCCTAGCGGGAGGGTCTACGCAGTATTTT
CDR3aa: CSARVGLAGGSTQYF

d_gene: TRBD1
j_gene: TRBJ2-1
v_gene: TRBV29-1
abundance: many
CDR3nt: TGCAGCGTTGAATTGCATGACAGGGACTTC
CDR3aa: CSVELHDRDF

d_gene: NA
j_gene: TRBJ2-3
v_gene: TRBV15
abundance: NA
CDR3nt: TGTGCCACCAGCAGAGATAGGGCGGATGCCCGAAGGTATTTT
CDR3aa: CATSRDRADARRYF

d_gene: NA
j_gene: TRBJ2-2
v_gene: TRBV11-2
abundance: few
CDR3nt: TGTGCCAGCAGCTTAGACACAGGGATTAACAACGGGGAGCTGTTTTTT
CDR3aa: CASSLDTGINNGELFF

d_gene: TRBD1
j_gene: TRBJ1-5
v_gene: TRBV2
abundance: NA
CDR3nt: TGTGCCAGCAGTGGGGACAGGGCCAATCAGCCCCAGCATTTT
CDR3aa: CASSGDRANQPQHF

d_gene: NA
j_gene: TRBJ2-3
v_gene: TRBV10-3
abundance: few
CDR3nt: TGTGCCATCAGGAGACAGTCTAGCACAGATACGCAGTATTTT
CDR3aa: CAIRRQSSTDTQYF

d_gene: TRBD2
j_gene: TRBJ2-1
v_gene: TRBV5-1
abundance: few
CDR3nt: TGCGCCAGCAGCGGGGGAGGGCGGATTCCCTACAATGAGCAGTTCTTC
CDR3aa: CASSGGGRIPYNEQFF

d_gene: NA
j_gene: TRBJ1-4
v_gene: TRBV29-1
abundance: many
CDR3nt: TGCAGCGTTGCACAGGTCTCAAATGAAAAACTGTTTTTT
CDR3aa: CSVAQVSNEKLFF

d_gene: NA
j_gene: TRBJ2-4
v_gene: TRBV3-1
abundance: few
CDR3nt: TGTGCCAGCAGCCAAGGACACCTAGCCAAAAACATTCAGTACTTC
CDR3aa: CASSQGHLAKNIQYF